The sequence of this T cell receptor beta chain was determined in a study of blood T cells in healthy people across ages. This CDR3 comprises 11 residues. In germline, CDR1 is SEHNR, CDR2 FQNEAQ (reference sequence). Whole-study results and caveats: In the absence of known donor CMV status, changes in expanded clonotypes were possibly confounded.

This clonotype was recorded only once. Its antigen is unknown. A second roughly 7 to 12 cycle PCR used barcoded and J-beta primers. TCRdb reanalysed the 5' RACE reads using MiXCR and keeps one entry per CDR3 protein. The data show around 800,000 distinct CDR3 sequences, roughly 26% seen once. The data were also submitted as part of a second study, on T cells of mothers and their children.

V and J are TRBV7-9 and TRBJ2-5, with no clear D. The DNA matches TRBJ2-7 better at its end, which makes the J call doubtful. The receptor's source is a boy younger than 18 in good health. Sample: blood. The DNA for the CDR3 is TGTGCCAGCAGCTTCGAGAGCGAGCAGTACTTC. It yields the protein CASSFESEQYF.